The 31 T cell receptor beta chains presented below share a single source sample, sequenced in a study of cytomegalovirus exposure and HLA in healthy donors listed by TCRdb under 2017. Libraries were made using the immunoSEQ multiplex PCR assay. For the multiplex PCR, a mixture combining 60 forward primers for TCR Vbeta segments and 13 reverse primers for TCR Jbeta segments was used. Drawn from immuneACCESS, this table holds only the in-frame rearrangements with V and J called that TCRdb kept. Clones are partly lost; checked studies trace under half to an unresolved V gene and leave the rest unexplained. The sample table records over 100,000 clones. The top ten clonotypes cover under 2% of the sample. The sample was PBMCs. The source of these receptors is a woman between 40 and 55 years old in good health and CMV-seropositive.

V usage is TRBV29-1 and J usage is TRBJ2-1; TRBD2 matches at 9 bases. Germline V CDR1 and CDR2: SQVTM, ANQGSEA. This CDR3 region has 15 residues. The V gene end was trimmed by 6 bases and the J gene end by 7 bases; junction bases not matched to a gene: 13. The CDR3 loop reads CSVIWVAGVGNEQFF. CDR3 DNA: TGCAGCGTCATTTGGGTAGCGGGAGTCGGTAATGAGCAGTTCTTC.

The chain has TRBV30 and TRBJ1-1; tentative D call: TRBD1 (5 bases). The germline gives CDR1 GTSNPN, CDR2 SVGIG (reference sequence). The CDR3 is 12 residues long. V was trimmed by 4 bases and J by 2 bases, leaving 8 bases between them. The CDR3 DNA reads as TGTGCCTGGATAGGGGTAAACACTGAAGCTTTCTTT. Amino acids: CAWIGVNTEAFF.

The chain joins TRBV19 to TRBJ2-5; no clear D. Germline CDR1 and CDR2: LNHDA and SQIVND (reference sequence). Trimming stripped 3 bases from V and 3 bases from J, with 11 bases between. This CDR3 has 14 residues. CDR3 in amino acids: CASSMRHFKETQYF. For the CDR3, the DNA is TGTGCCAGTAGTATGCGCCACTTTAAAGAGACCCAGTACTTC.

This chain links TRBV7-2 with TRBJ1-1; 11 nucleotides agree with TRBD1. The germline V gene has CDR1 SGHTA and CDR2 FQGNSA. The CDR3 is 15 residues long. Trimming at V came to 5 bases and at J to 7 bases, leaving 9 bases not matched to a gene. CDR3 DNA sequence: TGTGCCAGCAGCCAGGACAGGGGGCGGTCTGGTGAAGCTTTCTTT. This translates into CASSQDRGRSGEAFF. Full variable domain (outside the CDR3, taken from reference TRBV7-2 and TRBJ1-1): GAGVSQSPSNKVTEKGKDVELRCDPISGHTALYWYRQSLGQGLEFLIYFQGNSAPDKSGLPSDRFSAERTGGSVSTLTIQRTQQEDSAVYLCASSQDRGRSGEAFFGQGTRLTVV.

This sequence joins TRBV27 and TRBJ2-7; TRBD1 aligns across 10 bases. The CDR3 is 14 residues long. Germline values: CDR1 MNHEY, CDR2 SMNVEV (reference sequence). V was pared by 5 bases and J by 9 bases, with 10 bases of the junction left unmatched. CDR3 sequence: CASSAGTGVRGQYF. For the CDR3, the DNA is TGTGCCAGCAGTGCCGGGACAGGGGTTAGGGGGCAGTACTTC.

V and J are TRBV9 and TRBJ1-3; D may be TRBD1 (6 bases). Trimming shortened V by 0 bases and J by 3 bases, and 13 bases separated the two germline ends. Germline CDR1 is SGDLS and CDR2 is YYNGEE. This CDR3 spans 16 amino acids. The CDR3 DNA sequence: TGTGCCAGCAGCGTAGCCGTGGCAGGGGTTGGAAACACCATATATTTT. It encodes CASSVAVAGVGNTIYF.

This chain connects TRBV5-1 to TRBJ1-5; 8 nucleotides align to TRBD1. CDR1 and CDR2 (germline): SGHRS, YFSETQ. V was clipped by 3 bases and J by 8 bases; unmatched bases: 4. The CDR3 is made up of 13 amino acids. The CDR3 coding sequence is TGCGCCAGCAGCTGGAACAGGGGGGAGCCCCAGCATTTT. It translates to CASSWNRGEPQHF.

This chain joins TRBV7-2 and TRBJ1-2; TRBD1 matches 7 bases. Germline V gene data show CDR1 as SGHTA and CDR2 as FQGNSA. This CDR3 region has 16 residues. V lost 4 bases and J lost 8; bases outside the gene matches: 16. CDR3 in DNA: TGTGCCAGCAGCTCGAAAAGAGGAGGGGGCGCTGGGGGCTACACCTTC. As protein: CASSSKRGGGAGGYTF.

This chain joins TRBV9 and TRBJ2-1; D unclear. The CDR3 extends over 14 amino acids. CDR1 is SGDLS, CDR2 YYNGEE, per germline. Trimming cost V 0 bases and J 1 base, with 5 bases left between them. In nucleotides, the CDR3 is TGTGCCAGCAGCGTAGTGCAGTCCTACAATGAGCAGTTCTTC. As protein: CASSVVQSYNEQFF.

CDR3 sequence: CASSHVESTQYF. CDR3 nucleotide sequence: TGTGCCAGCTCACATGTGGAGAGTACGCAGTATTTT. The chain employs TRBV18 and TRBJ2-3; D remains ambiguous. V lost 4 bases and J lost 8, with 10 bases in between. The CDR3 runs 12 residues. Germline CDR1 reads KGHSH; CDR2 reads LQKENI.

The chain recombines TRBV5-1 with TRBJ2-3; 10 nucleotides agree with TRBD1. CDR3 length: 17 residues. In germline, CDR1 is SGHRS, CDR2 YFSETQ. V shed 4 bases, J shed 5 bases, and the junction held 13 bases outside the gene matches. CDR3 in amino acids: CASSPTDRGRLKDTQYF. The CDR3 region has the DNA TGCGCCAGCAGCCCCACCGACAGGGGGCGCCTGAAAGATACGCAGTATTTT.

This chain connects TRBV9 to TRBJ1-4, with a weak D call TRBD1 (6 bases). The CDR3 covers 15 residues. The ends were cut back, 3 bases at V and 1 base at J, with 10 bases in the middle. Germline V CDR1 and CDR2: SGDLS, YYNGEE. Written as DNA, the CDR3 is TGTGCCAGCAGCGCTACAGGGCAAACTAATGAAAAACTGTTTTTT. Protein sequence: CASSATGQTNEKLFF.

This chain links TRBV5-1 with TRBJ2-3, with 10 bases aligning to TRBD1. Losses at the gene ends were 3 bases for V and 4 bases for J; bases not matched to a gene: 2. The germline gives CDR1 SGHRS, CDR2 YFSETQ. The CDR3 loop spans 14 amino acids. The CDR3 DNA is TGCGCCAGCAGCTCAGGACAGGGGGCAGATACGCAGTATTTT. This translates into CASSSGQGADTQYF.

The chain carries TRBV19 and TRBJ2-1; D is uncertain. V dropped 6 bases and J dropped 0 bases, with 12 bases sitting between them. From germline, CDR1 is LNHDA and CDR2 SQIVND (reference sequence). This CDR3 region has 15 residues. CDR3 nucleotide sequence: TGTGCCAGTAGAGACGGCCGGAGCTCCTACAATGAGCAGTTCTTC. This gives the protein CASRDGRSSYNEQFF.

The gene calls are TRBV19 and TRBJ2-1, with D possibly being TRBD2 (6 bases). With 4 bases removed from V and 4 bases from J, the gap between germline ends came to 14 bases. The CDR3 spans 15 residues. Germline CDR1 is LNHDA and CDR2 is SQIVND (reference sequence). CDR3 bases: TGTGCCAGTAGTACCCAACGGGACTTTTACAATGAGCAGTTCTTC. This translates into CASSTQRDFYNEQFF.

The chain combines TRBV7-8 with TRBJ1-5, with TRBD1 matching over 7 bases. The CDR3 consists of 16 residues. CDR1 and CDR2 (germline): SGHVS, FQNEAQ. V was clipped by 1 base and J by 5 bases; unmatched bases: 8. The DNA for the CDR3 is TGTGCCAGCAGCTTAGGGGACAGAGCACCTCATCAGCCCCAGCATTTT. Translated: CASSLGDRAPHQPQHF.

The chain couples TRBV28 to TRBJ2-2, with 7 bases that match TRBD1. The junction had 7 bases not matched to a gene; V was cut back by 2 bases and J by 7 bases. This CDR3 has 15 amino acids. Per the germline V gene, CDR1 is MDHEN and CDR2 is SYDVKM. The CDR3 region is CASSLPDRESGELFF. CDR3 DNA sequence: TGTGCCAGCAGTTTACCTGACAGGGAAAGCGGGGAGCTGTTTTTT. The entire variable domain, with the rest obtained from reference TRBV28 and TRBJ2-2, is as follows: DVKVTQSSRYLVKRTGEKVFLECVQDMDHENMFWYRQDPGLGLRLIYFSYDVKMKEKGDIPEGYSVSREKKERFSLILESASTNQTSMYLCASSLPDRESGELFFGEGSRLTVL.

The genes are TRBV7-9 and TRBJ2-7; D perhaps matches TRBD2 (5 bases). Germline V CDR1 and CDR2: SEHNR, FQNEAQ (reference sequence). The CDR3 loop spans 15 amino acids. Trimming removed 5 bases at V and 0 bases at J, with 14 bases between. The CDR3 DNA is TGTGCCAGCAGCGTCTCTGGCGACTACTCCTACGAGCAGTACTTC. It codes for CASSVSGDYSYEQYF.

This chain uses TRBV28 with TRBJ1-1; D is possibly TRBD1 (6 bases). The CDR3 runs to 15 residues. The V end lost 3 bases, the J end lost 4 bases, and 15 bases lay between the germline ends. Germline lookup yields CDR1 MDHEN and CDR2 SYDVKM. CDR3 DNA sequence: TGTGCCAGCAGTTTTGGGGGACAAGACAGCACTGAAGCTTTCTTT. This sequence encodes CASSFGGQDSTEAFF. The full variable domain, with the rest looked up from reference TRBV28 and TRBJ1-1, is DVKVTQSSRYLVKRTGEKVFLECVQDMDHENMFWYRQDPGLGLRLIYFSYDVKMKEKGDIPEGYSVSREKKERFSLILESASTNQTSMYLCASSFGGQDSTEAFFGQGTRLTVV.

The rearrangement uses TRBV6-5 and TRBJ2-6, with 11 bases that match TRBD1. After removal of 4 bases from V and 11 bases from J, the junction contained 10 bases not matched to a gene. This CDR3 spans 16 amino acids. CDR1 MNHEY and CDR2 SVGAGI come from the germline V gene. CDR3 sequence reads: CASSSSGQGVNDVLTF. CDR3 DNA sequence: TGTGCCAGCAGTTCGTCGGGACAGGGGGTCAATGACGTCCTGACTTTC.

The V and J genes are TRBV7-2 and TRBJ2-6; the match to TRBD2 covers 7 bases. Germline CDR1 is SGHTA and CDR2 is FQGNSA. The length of the CDR3 is 18 residues. With V trimmed by 5 bases and J by 0 bases, 10 bases remained unmatched. As DNA, the CDR3 is TGTGCCAGCAGCGCCCGGGCGGGGAGGGACTCTGGGGCCAACGTCCTGACTTTC. Protein product: CASSARAGRDSGANVLTF.

The chain uses TRBV6-4 and TRBJ2-2; D perhaps matches TRBD2 (6 bases). V was trimmed by 3 bases and J by 4 bases, leaving 9 bases between them. In germline, CDR1 is MRHNA, CDR2 SNTAGT. The CDR3 runs 14 residues. The CDR3 region is CASSEEGFTGELFF. Here the CDR3 DNA reads TGTGCCAGCAGTGAGGAGGGGTTCACCGGGGAGCTGTTTTTT.

The chain joins TRBV7-6 to TRBJ2-1; D is possibly TRBD2 (5 bases). This CDR3 region has 14 residues. The germline V gene encodes CDR1 SGHVS and CDR2 FNYEAQ. V was cut by 0 bases and J by 12 bases, with 15 bases left in between. The chain's CDR3 is CASSLAGSDPLQFF. The CDR3 region has the DNA TGTGCCAGCAGCTTAGCGGGTAGCGACCCCCTGCAGTTCTTC.

The chain combines TRBV5-5 with TRBJ2-7, with 8 bases identical to TRBD2. CDR3 size: 14 residues. CDR1 and CDR2 from the germline V gene are SGHKS and YYEKEE (reference sequence). V lost 4 bases and J lost 9; bases outside the gene matches: 12. The CDR3 region has the DNA TGTGCCAGCAGCCCGGAGGTGAGCGGGAGAGGGCAGTACTTC. This translates into CASSPEVSGRGQYF.

V is TRBV7-2 and J is TRBJ2-1; TRBD2 agrees at 8 bases. The germline gives CDR1 SGHTA, CDR2 FQGNSA. V lost 3 bases, J lost 4 bases, and 8 bases stayed unmatched. The CDR3 runs 16 residues. CDR3 DNA sequence: TGTGCCAGCAGCTTGCTTAAGACTAGCGAGTACAATGAGCAGTTCTTC. This codes for CASSLLKTSEYNEQFF.

The gene calls are TRBV7-2 and TRBJ2-1, with 7 bases lining up with TRBD1. V lost 5 bases and J lost 4; bases outside the gene matches: 2. CDR1 is SGHTA, CDR2 FQGNSA, per germline. CDR3 length equals 13 residues. The CDR3 protein is CASSRDRYNEQFF. For the CDR3, the DNA is TGTGCCAGCAGCCGGGACAGATACAATGAGCAGTTCTTC.

This sequence joins TRBV14 and TRBJ2-3; TRBD2 might be the D (5 bases). The CDR3 is 15 residues long. Germline V gene lookup returns CDR1 SGHDN and CDR2 FVKESK. Trimming cost V 4 bases and J 4 bases, with 15 bases left between them. Here the CDR3 reads CASSPLGGGSDTQYF. The CDR3 region has the DNA TGTGCCAGCAGCCCCCTTGGAGGAGGCTCAGATACGCAGTATTTT.

The rearrangement uses TRBV15 and TRBJ1-1, with 9 nucleotides matching TRBD1. Germline trimming cut 0 bases from V and 11 bases from J; bases unmatched to any gene: 7. This CDR3 is built from 14 residues. Germline V gene data show CDR1 as LNHNV and CDR2 as YYDKDF (reference sequence). The CDR3 is CATSRDRQGGAAFF. The CDR3 DNA follows: TGTGCCACCAGCAGAGATCGACAGGGGGGTGCGGCTTTCTTT. The full variable domain, completed using reference TRBV15 and TRBJ1-1, is DAMVIQNPRYQVTQFGKPVTLSCSQTLNHNVMYWYQQKSSQAPKLLFHYYDKDFNNEADTPDNFQSRRPNTSFCFLDIRSPGLGDTAMYLCATSRDRQGGAAFFGQGTRLTVV.

The chain has TRBV5-6 and TRBJ1-2; 8 nucleotides align to TRBD1. J was trimmed by 7 bases and V by 3 bases; bases with no gene match: 5. The CDR3 has 13 amino acids. CDR1 and CDR2 (germline): SGHDT, YYEEEE. The CDR3 loop is CASSSGRGPGYTF. As DNA, the CDR3 is TGTGCCAGCAGCTCCGGCAGGGGGCCTGGCTACACCTTC.

This sequence joins TRBV10-2 and TRBJ2-1; tentatively, D is TRBD2 (6 bases). The germline V and J ends were trimmed by 8 bases and 4 bases, with 15 bases remaining between them. The CDR3 is 14 amino acids. Per the germline V gene, CDR1 is WSHSY and CDR2 is SAAADI. CDR3 sequence: CASGVGTQYNEQFF. The DNA of the CDR3 is TGCGCCAGCGGAGTTGGGACTCAATACAATGAGCAGTTCTTC.

The chain carries TRBV6-5 and TRBJ1-5, with unresolved D. CDR1 and CDR2 from the germline V gene are MNHEY and SVGAGI. Deletions cut 6 bases from V and 6 bases from J, with 15 bases between. This CDR3 comprises 14 residues. CDR3 DNA sequence: TGTGCCAGCAGGGGCGTCGGGGTTGCTCAGCCCCAGCATTTT. It specifies CASRGVGVAQPQHF.